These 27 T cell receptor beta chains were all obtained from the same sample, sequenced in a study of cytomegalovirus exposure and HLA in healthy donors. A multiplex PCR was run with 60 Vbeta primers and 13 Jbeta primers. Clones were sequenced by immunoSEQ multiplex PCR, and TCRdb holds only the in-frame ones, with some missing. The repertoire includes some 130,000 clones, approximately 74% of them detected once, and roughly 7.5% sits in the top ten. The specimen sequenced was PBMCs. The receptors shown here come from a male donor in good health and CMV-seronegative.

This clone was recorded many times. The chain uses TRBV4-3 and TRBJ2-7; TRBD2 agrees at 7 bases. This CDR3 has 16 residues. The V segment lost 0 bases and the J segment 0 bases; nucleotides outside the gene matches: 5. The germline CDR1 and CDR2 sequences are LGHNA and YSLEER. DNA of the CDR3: TGCGCCAGCAGCCAAGATCTAGGCGGGGGCTCCTACGAGCAGTACTTC. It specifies CASSQDLGGGSYEQYF.

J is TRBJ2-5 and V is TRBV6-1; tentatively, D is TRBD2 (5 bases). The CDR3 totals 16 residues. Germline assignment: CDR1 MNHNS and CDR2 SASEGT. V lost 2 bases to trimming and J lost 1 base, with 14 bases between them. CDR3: CASSEIWPAGQETQYF. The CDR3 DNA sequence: TGTGCCAGCAGTGAAATATGGCCGGCGGGCCAAGAGACCCAGTACTTC.

The CDR3 is CAWSTLGKNIQYF. CDR3 in DNA: TGTGCCTGGAGTACCCTCGGCAAAAACATTCAGTACTTC. The chain couples TRBV30 to TRBJ2-4; D is unresolved. CDR3 length: 13 amino acids. Germline-derived CDR1 and CDR2 are GTSNPN and SVGIG (reference sequence). The germline V and J ends were trimmed by 2 bases and 3 bases, with 8 bases remaining between them.

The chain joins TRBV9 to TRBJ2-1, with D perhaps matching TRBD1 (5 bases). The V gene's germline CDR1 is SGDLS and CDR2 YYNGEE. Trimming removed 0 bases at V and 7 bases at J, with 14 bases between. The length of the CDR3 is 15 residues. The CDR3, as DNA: TGTGCCAGCAGCGTAGGGACACTGGGAAAGAATGAGCAGTTCTTC. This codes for CASSVGTLGKNEQFF.

The CDR3 here is CASSYSATGSNYGYTF. Here the CDR3 DNA reads TGTGCCAGCAGTTACTCGGCCACAGGGTCTAACTATGGCTACACCTTC. This sequence joins TRBV6-5 and TRBJ1-2, with D maybe TRBD1 (6 bases). CDR3 length: 16 residues. V lost 0 bases, J lost 0 bases, and 11 bases lay in between. Germline-derived CDR1 and CDR2 are MNHEY and SVGAGI.

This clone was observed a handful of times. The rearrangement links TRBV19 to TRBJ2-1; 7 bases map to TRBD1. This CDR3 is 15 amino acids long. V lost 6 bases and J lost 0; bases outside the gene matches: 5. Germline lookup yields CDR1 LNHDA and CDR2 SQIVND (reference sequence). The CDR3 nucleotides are TGTGCCAGTAGAATGGACAGGAGCTCCTACAATGAGCAGTTCTTC. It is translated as CASRMDRSSYNEQFF.

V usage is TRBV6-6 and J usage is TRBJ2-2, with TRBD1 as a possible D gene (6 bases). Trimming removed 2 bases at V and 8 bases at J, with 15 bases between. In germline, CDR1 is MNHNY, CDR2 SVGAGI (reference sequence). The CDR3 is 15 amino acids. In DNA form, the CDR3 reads TGTGCCAGCAGTTACCAGACAGGCGTCGGGGGGGAGCTGTTTTTT. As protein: CASSYQTGVGGELFF.

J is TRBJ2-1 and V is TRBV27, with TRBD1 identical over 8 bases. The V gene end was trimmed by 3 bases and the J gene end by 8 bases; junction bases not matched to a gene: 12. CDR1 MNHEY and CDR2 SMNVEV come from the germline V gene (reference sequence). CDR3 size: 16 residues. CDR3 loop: CASSFYGQGQPDEQFF. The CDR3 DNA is TGTGCCAGCAGTTTCTACGGACAGGGCCAGCCCGATGAGCAGTTCTTC.

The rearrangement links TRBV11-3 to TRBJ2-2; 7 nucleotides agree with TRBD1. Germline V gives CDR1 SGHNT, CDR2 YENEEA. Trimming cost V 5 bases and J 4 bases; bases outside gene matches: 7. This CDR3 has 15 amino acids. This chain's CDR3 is CASSPDRASTGELFF. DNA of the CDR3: TGTGCCAGCAGCCCCGACAGGGCGAGCACCGGGGAGCTGTTTTTT.

The DNA of the CDR3 is TGTGCCAGCAGCTTACGGGGTACCGGCATCGATGAGCAGTTCTTC. This codes for CASSLRGTGIDEQFF. The chain links TRBV7-2 to TRBJ2-1, with D possibly being TRBD2 (5 bases). This CDR3 has 15 residues. The germline V and J ends were trimmed by 2 bases and 8 bases, with 16 bases remaining between them. Germline-derived CDR1 and CDR2 are SGHTA and FQGNSA. Full variable domain (missing parts from reference TRBV7-2 and TRBJ2-1): GAGVSQSPSNKVTEKGKDVELRCDPISGHTALYWYRQSLGQGLEFLIYFQGNSAPDKSGLPSDRFSAERTGGSVSTLTIQRTQQEDSAVYLCASSLRGTGIDEQFFGPGTRLTVL.

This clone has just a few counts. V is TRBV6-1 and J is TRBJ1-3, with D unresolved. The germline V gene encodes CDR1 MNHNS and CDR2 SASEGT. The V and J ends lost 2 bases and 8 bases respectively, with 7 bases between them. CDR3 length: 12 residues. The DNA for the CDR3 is TGTGCCAGCAGTGAACTCGGGGACACCATATATTTT. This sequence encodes CASSELGDTIYF.

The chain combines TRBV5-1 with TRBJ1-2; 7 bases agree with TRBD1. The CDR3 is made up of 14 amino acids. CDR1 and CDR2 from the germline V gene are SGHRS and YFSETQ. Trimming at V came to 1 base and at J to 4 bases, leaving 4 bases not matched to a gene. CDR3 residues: CASSLIRDSYGYTF. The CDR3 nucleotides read TGCGCCAGCAGCTTGATCCGGGACAGCTATGGCTACACCTTC.

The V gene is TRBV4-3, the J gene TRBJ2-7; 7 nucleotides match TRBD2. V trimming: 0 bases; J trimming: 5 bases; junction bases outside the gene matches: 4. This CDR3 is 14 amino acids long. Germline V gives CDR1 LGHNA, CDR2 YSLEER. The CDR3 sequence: CASSQEGGPHEQYF. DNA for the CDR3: TGCGCCAGCAGCCAAGAGGGAGGGCCCCACGAGCAGTACTTC.

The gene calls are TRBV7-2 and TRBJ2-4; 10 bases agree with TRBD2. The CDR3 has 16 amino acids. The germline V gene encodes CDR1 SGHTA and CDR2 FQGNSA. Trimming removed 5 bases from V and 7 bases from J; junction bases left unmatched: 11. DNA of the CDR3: TGTGCCAGCAGCCCACTATCGAGCGGGAGGGATAACATTCAGTACTTC. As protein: CASSPLSSGRDNIQYF.

The CDR3 DNA reads as TGCGCCACCGACAGTGAGCAGTTCTTC. It is translated as CATDSEQFF. This sequence joins TRBV10-1 and TRBJ2-1; D might be TRBD1 (5 bases). The germline gives CDR1 WNHNN, CDR2 SYGVQD (reference sequence). The CDR3 has 9 residues. Trimming left V 10 bases short and J 9 bases short, with 7 bases between.

This CDR3 is CASSVARGGSWTEAFF. CDR3 DNA sequence: TGTGCCAGCAGCGTAGCTAGGGGGGGATCGTGGACTGAAGCTTTCTTT. This chain joins TRBV9 and TRBJ1-1; tentatively, D is TRBD1 (6 bases). The CDR3 covers 16 residues. The germline V and J ends were trimmed by 0 bases and 5 bases, with 17 bases remaining between them. Germline values: CDR1 SGDLS, CDR2 YYNGEE. The variable domain in full, with the rest retrieved from reference TRBV9 and TRBJ1-1, is DSGVTQTPKHLITATGQRVTLRCSPRSGDLSVYWYQQSLDQGLQFLIQYYNGEERAKGNILERFSAQQFPDLHSELNLSSLELGDSALYFCASSVARGGSWTEAFFGQGTRLTVV.

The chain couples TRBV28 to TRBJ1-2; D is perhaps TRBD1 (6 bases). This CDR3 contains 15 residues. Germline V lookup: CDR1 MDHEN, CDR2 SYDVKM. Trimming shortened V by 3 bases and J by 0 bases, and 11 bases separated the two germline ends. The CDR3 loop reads CASSLGGLTNYGYTF. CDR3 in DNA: TGTGCCAGCAGTTTGGGGGGGCTGACTAACTATGGCTACACCTTC.

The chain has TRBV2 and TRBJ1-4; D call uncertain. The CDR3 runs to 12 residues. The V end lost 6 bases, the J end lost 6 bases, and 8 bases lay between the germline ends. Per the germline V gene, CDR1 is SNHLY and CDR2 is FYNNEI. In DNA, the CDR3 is TGTGCCAGCAGGCCGGGGTATGAAAAACTGTTTTTT. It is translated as CASRPGYEKLFF. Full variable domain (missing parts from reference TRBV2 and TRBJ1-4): EPEVTQTPSHQVTQMGQEVILRCVPISNHLYFYWYRQILGQKVEFLVSFYNNEISEKSEIFDDQFSVERPDGSNFTLKIRSTKLEDSAMYFCASRPGYEKLFFGSGTQLSVL.

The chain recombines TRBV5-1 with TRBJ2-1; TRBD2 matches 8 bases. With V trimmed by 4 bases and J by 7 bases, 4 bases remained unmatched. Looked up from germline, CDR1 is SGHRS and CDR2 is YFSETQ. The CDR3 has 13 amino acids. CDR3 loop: CASSHIAGNEQFF. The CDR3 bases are TGCGCCAGCAGCCACATAGCGGGGAATGAGCAGTTCTTC.

This CDR3 reads CASSTDRAYEQYF. Written as DNA, the CDR3 is TGTGCCAGCAGCACGGACAGAGCCTACGAGCAGTACTTC. The chain couples TRBV5-6 to TRBJ2-7; possible D gene TRBD1, 6 bases. The CDR3 length is 13 residues. CDR1 and CDR2 from the germline V gene are SGHDT and YYEEEE. Trimming took 4 bases from V and 2 from J, leaving 10 bases between them.

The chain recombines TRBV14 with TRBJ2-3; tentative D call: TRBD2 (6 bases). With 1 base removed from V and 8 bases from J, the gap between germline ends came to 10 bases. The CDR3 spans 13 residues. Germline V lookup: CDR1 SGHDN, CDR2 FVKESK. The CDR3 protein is CASSQVGGATQYF. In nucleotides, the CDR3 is TGTGCCAGCAGCCAAGTAGGAGGGGCTACGCAGTATTTT.

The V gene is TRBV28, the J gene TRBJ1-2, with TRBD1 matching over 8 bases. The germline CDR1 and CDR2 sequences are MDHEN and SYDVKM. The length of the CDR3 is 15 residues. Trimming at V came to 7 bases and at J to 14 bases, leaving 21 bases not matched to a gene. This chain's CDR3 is CASNPTMAGQGMGTF. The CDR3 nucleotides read TGTGCCAGCAACCCGACGATGGCCGGACAGGGAATGGGTACCTTC.

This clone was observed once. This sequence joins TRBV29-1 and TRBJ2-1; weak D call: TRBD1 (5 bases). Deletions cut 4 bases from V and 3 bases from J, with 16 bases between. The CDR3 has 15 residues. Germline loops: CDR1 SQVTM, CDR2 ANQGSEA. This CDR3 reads CSVGGFGELYNEQFF. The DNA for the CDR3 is TGCAGCGTTGGGGGCTTTGGAGAGCTCTACAATGAGCAGTTCTTC.

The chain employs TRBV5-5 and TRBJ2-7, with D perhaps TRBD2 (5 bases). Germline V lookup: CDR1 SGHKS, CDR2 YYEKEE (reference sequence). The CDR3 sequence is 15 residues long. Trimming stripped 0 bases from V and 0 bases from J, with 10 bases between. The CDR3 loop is CASSLESGSSYEQYF. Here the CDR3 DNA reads TGTGCCAGCAGCTTGGAGTCTGGGAGCTCCTACGAGCAGTACTTC.

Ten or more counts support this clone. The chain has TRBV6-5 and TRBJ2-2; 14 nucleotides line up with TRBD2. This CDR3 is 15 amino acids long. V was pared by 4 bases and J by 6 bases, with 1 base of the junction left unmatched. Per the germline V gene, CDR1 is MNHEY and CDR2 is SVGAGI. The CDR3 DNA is TGTGCCAGCAGTTGGACTAGCGGGAGGCCCGGGGAGCTGTTTTTT. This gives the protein CASSWTSGRPGELFF.

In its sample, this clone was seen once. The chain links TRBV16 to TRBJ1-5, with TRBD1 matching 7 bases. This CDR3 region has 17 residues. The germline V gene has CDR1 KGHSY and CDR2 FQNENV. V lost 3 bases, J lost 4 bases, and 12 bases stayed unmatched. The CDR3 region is CASSHHMSTGQNQPQHF. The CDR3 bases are TGTGCCAGCAGCCACCACATGTCGACAGGGCAAAATCAGCCCCAGCATTTT.

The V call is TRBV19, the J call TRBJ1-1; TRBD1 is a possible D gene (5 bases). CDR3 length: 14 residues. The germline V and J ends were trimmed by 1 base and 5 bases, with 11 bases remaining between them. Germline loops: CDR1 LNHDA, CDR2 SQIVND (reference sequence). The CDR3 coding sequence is TGTGCCAGTAGTATAGGGGGGGGAGGAACTGAAGCTTTCTTT. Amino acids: CASSIGGGGTEAFF.